The rows below give T cell receptor beta chains drawn from one sample of a study of early stage breast cancer tumors. The assay was immunoSEQ multiplex PCR, and TCRdb's table has in-frame clones only and misses some. This sample has 50,000 to 65,000 clones; 75% to 95% occur once, and the top ten carry around 5%. What was sequenced was blood. The receptors derive from a person aged 65-85 years with breast cancer. The CDR3 runs from the conserved cysteine through the conserved F or W. The D gene is left open where the match is weak. Size is stated for part of the rows, as once, few or many counts, or as a class when the clone is expanded.

>TRBV21-1|NA|TRBJ1-5|NA
CASLERGQLDQPQHF
TGTGCCAGCCTCGAGAGGGGACAGCTTGATCAGCCCCAGCATTTT
>TRBV27|NA|TRBJ1-6|NA
CASSPLAVASYNSPLHF
TGTGCCAGCAGTCCTCTAGCCGTAGCCTCCTATAATTCACCCCTCCACTTT
>TRBV25-1|TRBD2|TRBJ2-1|NA
CASSEYSGGGDEQFF
TGTGCCAGCAGTGAGTATAGCGGGGGGGGAGATGAGCAGTTCTTC
>TRBV30|TRBD1|TRBJ1-2|NA
CAVRGQGAGGYTF
TGTGCCGTACGCGGACAGGGGGCAGGAGGCTACACCTTC
>TRBV6-6|TRBD1|TRBJ1-2|NA
CASSYRGQGNYGYTF
TGTGCCAGCAGTTACCGCGGACAGGGCAACTATGGCTACACCTTC
>TRBV19|TRBD1|TRBJ1-4|NA
CASGRDRFNEKLFF
TGTGCCAGTGGCCGGGACAGGTTTAATGAAAAACTGTTTTTT
>TRBV18|TRBD1|TRBJ2-7|NA
CASSPGTGGGEQYF
TGTGCCAGCTCACCCGGGACAGGGGGAGGGGAGCAGTACTTC
>TRBV2|NA|TRBJ1-4|NA
CASRREGRGEKLFF
TGTGCCAGCAGGCGGGAGGGCCGGGGGGAAAAACTGTTTTTT
>TRBV28|NA|TRBJ2-7|NA
CASSGTLGPYEQYF
TGTGCCAGCAGTGGGACACTTGGACCCTACGAGCAGTACTTC
>TRBV30|NA|TRBJ2-6|NA
CAWSFSGRPGANVLTF
TGTGCCTGGAGTTTTTCAGGGAGGCCTGGGGCCAACGTCCTGACTTTC
>TRBV1|NA|TRBJ2-3|NA
CTSSQESSGRVTDTQYF
TGCACCAGCAGCCAAGAATCTAGCGGGAGGGTAACGGATACGCAGTATTTT
>TRBV6-5|TRBD1|TRBJ2-7|NA
CASGRDSAYEQYF
TGTGCCAGCGGACGGGACAGCGCATACGAGCAGTACTTC
>TRBV5-6|NA|TRBJ1-2|NA
CASSQYYGYTF
TGTGCCAGCAGTCAGTACTATGGCTACACCTTC
>TRBV27|NA|TRBJ1-1|once
CASGSGVTEAFF
TGTGCCAGCGGCTCAGGGGTGACTGAAGCTTTCTTT
>TRBV10-3|NA|TRBJ1-3|NA
CAIKSRPTSGNTIYF
TGTGCCATCAAGTCCAGGCCGACCTCTGGAAACACCATATATTTT
>TRBV6-4|TRBD1|TRBJ2-7|NA
CASLIPDRGKYEQYF
TGTGCCAGCCTTATCCCGGACAGGGGCAAGTACGAGCAGTACTTC
>TRBV7-2|TRBD2|TRBJ2-7|NA
CASSLETSGRREQYF
TGTGCCAGCAGCTTAGAGACTAGCGGGAGGAGGGAGCAGTACTTC
>TRBV5-4|NA|TRBJ1-2|NA
CASSLETGYGYTF
TGTGCCAGCAGCTTGGAGACAGGCTATGGCTACACCTTC
>TRBV7-7|TRBD2|TRBJ2-5|NA
CASSLGGAGVGETQYF
TGTGCTAGCAGCTTAGGGGGAGCGGGAGTGGGAGAGACCCAGTACTTC
>TRBV5-1|NA|TRBJ1-3|NA
CASSSNGQSGNTIYF
TGCGCCAGCAGCTCCAACGGACAATCTGGAAACACCATATATTTT
>TRBV7-8|TRBD1|TRBJ1-3|NA
CASSLDRGPGNTIYF
TGTGCCAGCAGCCTAGACAGGGGGCCTGGAAACACCATATATTTT
>TRBV2|TRBD1|TRBJ2-5|NA
CASSRRTGAITTQYF
TGTGCCAGCTCACGTCGAACAGGGGCAATAACGACCCAGTACTTC
>TRBV10-2|NA|TRBJ2-4|once
CASSEQAKNIQYF
TGCGCCAGCAGTGAGCAGGCCAAAAACATTCAGTACTTC
>TRBV4-1|NA|TRBJ1-3|NA
CASSQGRLGNTIYF
TGCGCCAGCAGCCAAGGTCGACTAGGGAACACCATATATTTT
>TRBV6-6|NA|TRBJ1-5|NA
CASSYSEGYNQPQHF
TGTGCCAGCAGTTACTCGGAGGGTTACAATCAGCCCCAGCATTTT
>TRBV30|NA|TRBJ2-7|once
CAWRRVSQGRGYEQYF
TGTGCCTGGAGAAGAGTGTCCCAGGGGAGAGGGTACGAGCAGTACTTC
>TRBV28|NA|TRBJ1-1|NA
CASSLQGGDTEAFF
TGTGCCAGCAGCCTACAGGGTGGGGACACTGAAGCTTTCTTT
>TRBV9|TRBD2|TRBJ2-3|few
CASSAIAGGLPDTQYF
TGTGCCAGCAGCGCCATAGCGGGGGGGCTCCCAGATACGCAGTATTTT
>TRBV6-4|TRBD2|TRBJ2-3|NA
CASSATSSGAGDTQYF
TGTGCCAGCAGTGCTACGTCTAGCGGGGCGGGGGATACGCAGTATTTT
>TRBV30|NA|TRBJ1-1|NA
CAWSVTRRDTEAFF
TGTGCCTGGAGTGTAACCCGACGGGACACTGAAGCTTTCTTT
>TRBV28|NA|TRBJ1-2|NA
CASSLANNYGYTF
TGTGCCAGCAGTCTAGCAAATAACTATGGCTACACCTTC
>TRBV5-4|NA|TRBJ1-6|NA
CASSLAGSRNSPLHF
TGTGCCAGCAGCTTGGCAGGCAGCCGGAATTCACCCCTCCACTTT
>TRBV2|TRBD2|TRBJ2-7|NA
CASIPTGTSGYEQYF
TGTGCCAGCATCCCCACCGGGACTAGCGGCTACGAGCAGTACTTC
>TRBV25-1|NA|TRBJ1-6|NA
CASSASSRRNSPLHF
TGTGCCAGCAGTGCCTCGAGTAGGCGGAATTCACCCCTCCACTTT
>TRBV6-5|NA|TRBJ2-2|NA
CASSYSAGWAGELFF
TGTGCCAGCAGTTACTCGGCAGGGTGGGCCGGGGAGCTGTTTTTT
>TRBV6-8|NA|TRBJ1-4|NA
CASSYDRTMSEKLFF
TGTGCCAGCAGTTACGACAGGACAATGAGTGAAAAACTGTTTTTT
>TRBV5-1|NA|TRBJ1-1|NA
CASSPPDSLNTEAFF
TGCGCCAGCAGCCCCCCTGACAGCTTGAACACTGAAGCTTTCTTT